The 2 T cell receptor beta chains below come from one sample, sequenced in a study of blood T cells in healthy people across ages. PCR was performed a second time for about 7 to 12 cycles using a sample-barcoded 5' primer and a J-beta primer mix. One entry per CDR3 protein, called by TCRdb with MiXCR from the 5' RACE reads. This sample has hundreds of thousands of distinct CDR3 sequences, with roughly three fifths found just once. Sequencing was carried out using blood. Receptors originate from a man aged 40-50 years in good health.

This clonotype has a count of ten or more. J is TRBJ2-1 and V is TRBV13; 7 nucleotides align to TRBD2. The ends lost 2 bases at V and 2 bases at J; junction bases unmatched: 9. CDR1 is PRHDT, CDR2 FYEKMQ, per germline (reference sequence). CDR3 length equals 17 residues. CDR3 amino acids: CASSLWSGRVPYNEQFF. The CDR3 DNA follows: TGTGCCAGCAGCTTATGGTCAGGGAGGGTACCCTACAATGAGCAGTTCTTC.

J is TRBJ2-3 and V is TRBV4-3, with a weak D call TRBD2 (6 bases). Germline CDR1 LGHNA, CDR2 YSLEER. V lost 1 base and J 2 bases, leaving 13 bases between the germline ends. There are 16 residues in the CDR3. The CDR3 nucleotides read TGCGCCAGCAGCCAAGGCCCGGGGGTAACCACAGATACGCAGTATTTT. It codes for CASSQGPGVTTDTQYF.